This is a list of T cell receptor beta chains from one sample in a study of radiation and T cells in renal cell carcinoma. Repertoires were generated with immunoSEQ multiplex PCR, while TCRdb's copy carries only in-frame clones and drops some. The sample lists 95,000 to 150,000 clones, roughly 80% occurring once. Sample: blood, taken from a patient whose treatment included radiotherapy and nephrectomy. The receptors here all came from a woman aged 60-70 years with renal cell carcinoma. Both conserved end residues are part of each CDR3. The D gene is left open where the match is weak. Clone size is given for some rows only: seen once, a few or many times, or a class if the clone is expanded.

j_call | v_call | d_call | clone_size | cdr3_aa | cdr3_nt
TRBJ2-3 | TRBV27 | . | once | CASSLQGRDTQYF | TGTGCCAGCAGTTTACAGGGGAGAGATACGCAGTATTTT
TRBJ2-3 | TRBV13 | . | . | CASSLLWHKDTQYF | TGTGCCAGCAGCCTTCTCTGGCATAAAGATACGCAGTATTTT
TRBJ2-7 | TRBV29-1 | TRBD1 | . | CSALGDPGQGSEQYF | TGCAGCGCCTTAGGGGACCCGGGACAGGGGAGCGAGCAGTACTTC
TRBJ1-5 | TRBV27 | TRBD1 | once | CASSLGWQGVNQPQHF | TGTGCCAGCAGTTTAGGGTGGCAGGGGGTTAATCAGCCCCAGCATTTT
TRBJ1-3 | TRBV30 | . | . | CAWSGRIVSGNTIYF | TGTGCCTGGAGTGGTCGTATCGTCTCTGGAAACACCATATATTTT
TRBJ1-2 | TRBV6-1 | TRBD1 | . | CASSETGKGYGYTF | TGTGCCAGCAGTGAGACAGGGAAAGGCTATGGCTACACCTTC
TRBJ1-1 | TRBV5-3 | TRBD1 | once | CARFWGPGTGFPEAFF | TGTGCCAGATTCTGGGGGCCCGGGACAGGGTTCCCTGAAGCTTTCTTT
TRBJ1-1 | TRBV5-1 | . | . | CASSLGGTWNTEAFF | TGCGCCAGCAGCTTGGGGGGTACCTGGAACACTGAAGCTTTCTTT
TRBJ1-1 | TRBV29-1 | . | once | CSVAFRQGKTEAFF | TGCAGCGTTGCTTTTCGGCAGGGAAAAACTGAAGCTTTCTTT
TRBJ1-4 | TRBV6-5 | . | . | CASSYFSRANEKLFF | TGTGCCAGCAGTTACTTTTCTCGGGCTAATGAAAAACTGTTTTTT
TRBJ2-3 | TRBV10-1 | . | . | CASSENRLLADTQYF | TGCGCCAGCAGTGAGAACCGTCTTTTGGCGGATACGCAGTATTTT
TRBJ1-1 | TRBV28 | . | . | CASSITRNTEAFF | TGTGCCAGCAGTATCACAAGGAACACTGAAGCTTTCTTT
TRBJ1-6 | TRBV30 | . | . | CAWNDPGQLGSSLHF | TGTGCCTGGAATGATCCTGGACAGTTGGGTTCATCCCTCCACTTT
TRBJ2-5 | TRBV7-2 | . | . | CASSLNPEETQYF | TGTGCCAGCAGCTTAAATCCCGAAGAGACCCAGTACTTC
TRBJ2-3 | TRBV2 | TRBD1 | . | CASSDEFWFGDRGEDTQYF | TGTGCCAGCAGTGATGAATTTTGGTTCGGGGACAGGGGGGAGGATACGCAGTATTTT
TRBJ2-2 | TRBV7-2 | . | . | CASSLMGVAGELFF | TGTGCCAGCAGCTTGATGGGGGTGGCCGGGGAGCTGTTTTTT
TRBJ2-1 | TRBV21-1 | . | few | CASRNRGLAGVPEQFF | TGTGCCAGCCGGAACCGGGGCCTAGCGGGAGTCCCTGAGCAGTTCTTC
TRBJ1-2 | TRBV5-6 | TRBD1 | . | CASSLRGQEHGYTF | TGTGCCAGCAGCTTGAGGGGACAGGAACACGGCTACACCTTC
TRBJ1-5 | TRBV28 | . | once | CASSFELGNQPQHF | TGTGCCAGCAGTTTTGAGTTAGGCAATCAGCCCCAGCATTTT
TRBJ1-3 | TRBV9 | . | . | CASSVGGGSGNTIYF | TGTGCCAGCAGCGTAGGGGGCGGCTCTGGAAACACCATATATTTT
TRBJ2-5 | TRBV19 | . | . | CASSASGGGAQETQYF | TGTGCCAGTAGTGCGAGCGGAGGGGGTGCTCAAGAGACCCAGTACTTC
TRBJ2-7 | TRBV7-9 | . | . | CASSFSGGQLSEQYF | TGTGCCAGCAGCTTTTCCGGGGGGCAATTGAGCGAGCAGTACTTC
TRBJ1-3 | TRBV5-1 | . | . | CASSPTGIGSGNTIYF | TGCGCCAGCAGCCCGACTGGTATAGGCTCTGGAAACACCATATATTTT
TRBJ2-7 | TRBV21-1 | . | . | CAPASGQIYEQYF | TGTGCCCCGGCCTCGGGACAAATCTACGAGCAGTACTTC
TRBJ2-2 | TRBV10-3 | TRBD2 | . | CAISSGLAGDTGELFF | TGTGCCATCAGTTCGGGACTAGCGGGAGACACCGGGGAGCTGTTTTTT
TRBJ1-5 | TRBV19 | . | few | CASSLGGGPQHF | TGTGCCAGTAGCCTAGGGGGAGGGCCCCAGCATTTT
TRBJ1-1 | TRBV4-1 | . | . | CASSQAWAQGGNTEAFF | TGCGCCAGCAGCCAAGCTTGGGCACAGGGAGGGAACACTGAAGCTTTCTTT